This is a list of T cell receptor beta chains from one sample in a study of follicular helper T cells after annual influenza vaccination. Measured with immunoSEQ multiplex PCR; TCRdb has only the in-frame clones, and not every one. The repertoire holds approximately 15,000 clones, with around four fifths as singletons. The sequencing used CXCR5- memory CD4+ T cells sorted from blood, collected on the day of influenza vaccination. Receptors originate from an adult who received the influenza vaccine. Both conserved end residues are part of each CDR3. Fields, in order: J gene, V gene, CDR3 protein.

TRBJ2-2 | TRBV4-3 | CASSRQTGTGYTGELFF
TRBJ1-1 | TRBV11-1 | CASSPRTPRNTEAFF
TRBJ1-1 | TRBV7-2 | CASSIRRHEAFF
TRBJ2-5 | TRBV6-5 | CASSLGGWETQYF
TRBJ2-3 | TRBV7-9 | CASSLAPAGGTDTQYF
TRBJ1-5 | TRBV5-5 | CASSLLTDNQPQHF
TRBJ2-7 | TRBV4-1 | CASSLPGTGVHEQYF
TRBJ1-1 | TRBV10-2 | CASSESRETEAFF
TRBJ1-3 | TRBV19 | CASTGQLYSGNTIYF
TRBJ1-1 | TRBV2 | CASTALPRSTEAFF
TRBJ1-2 | TRBV7-2 | CASSPPGGVYGYTF
TRBJ2-5 | TRBV4-2 | CASSPGRFQETQYF
TRBJ1-2 | TRBV19 | CASSMAGGNYGYTF
TRBJ2-7 | TRBV11-2 | CASSLEAGGSYEQYF
TRBJ2-1 | TRBV7-2 | CASSLVASGGARSNEQFF
TRBJ2-7 | TRBV5-1 | CASSLSGQGYEQYF
TRBJ2-7 | TRBV5-1 | CASSFTGLGEQYF
TRBJ2-7 | TRBV9 | CASSPQGYEQYF
TRBJ2-7 | TRBV6-6 | CASRDSYEQYF
TRBJ2-1 | TRBV5-1 | CASMVSFTVNEQFF
TRBJ2-3 | TRBV4-2 | CASSLEGLLAGGRTDTQYF
TRBJ2-7 | TRBV11-3 | CASSPQVSVGEQYF
TRBJ1-2 | TRBV7-9 | CASSFQDRRANYGYTF
TRBJ1-6 | TRBV18 | CASSRANSSYNSPLHF
TRBJ2-1 | TRBV18 | CASSPVVAGGKHNEQFF
TRBJ1-5 | TRBV7-2 | CASSRDILKNQPQHF
TRBJ1-2 | TRBV19 | CASSQTNYGYTF
TRBJ1-1 | TRBV5-4 | CASSLSDRSAEAFF
TRBJ2-1 | TRBV20-1 | CSTGDEQFF
TRBJ1-1 | TRBV13 | CASNRGNAEAFF
TRBJ1-2 | TRBV19 | CASSPLGGIYGYTF
TRBJ1-2 | TRBV4-3 | CASSPLQRNYGYTF
TRBJ2-3 | TRBV5-4 | CASSLGGATSYTQYF
TRBJ2-7 | TRBV5-1 | CASSFSVLDHEQYF
TRBJ2-5 | TRBV5-1 | CASSSQGAQETQYF
TRBJ1-2 | TRBV5-4 | CASSFTDNRYGYTF
TRBJ2-5 | TRBV5-1 | CASSVGQQETQYF
TRBJ2-5 | TRBV5-5 | CASSLSTGIGQETQYF
TRBJ1-6 | TRBV5-1 | CASSHDRSNSPLHF
TRBJ1-1 | TRBV7-9 | CASSVQTGGDGTEAFF
TRBJ1-1 | TRBV5-1 | CASSLGGNTEAFF
TRBJ2-3 | TRBV5-1 | CASSSGLAGGDTQYF
TRBJ2-3 | TRBV18 | CASSPPASGGTDTQYF
TRBJ2-5 | TRBV7-1 | CASSLDSGQETQYF
TRBJ2-5 | TRBV7-2 | CASSLAVGALQETQYF
TRBJ2-7 | TRBV5-1 | CASSLSTGGDEQYF
TRBJ2-1 | TRBV11-3 | CASRLGAFGGYNEQFF
TRBJ2-7 | TRBV7-9 | CAGGTGEYEQYF
TRBJ2-7 | TRBV11-2 | CASSLSVGTGGNEQYF
TRBJ2-2 | TRBV12-5 | CASGSPVGGAVTGELFF
TRBJ2-5 | TRBV5-1 | CASSLGQGPQYQETQYF
TRBJ2-4 | TRBV11-2 | CASSHGWGDRGNIQYF
TRBJ2-7 | TRBV7-2 | CASSLIAAPFYEQYF
TRBJ1-6 | TRBV6-6 | CASSYSRIGPLHF
TRBJ1-2 | TRBV5-4 | CASSPGQEDYGYTF
TRBJ1-1 | TRBV6-6 | CATRTELVEAFF
TRBJ2-5 | TRBV5-1 | CASSDRARETQYF
TRBJ1-3 | TRBV15 | CATSRDRDRNTIYF
TRBJ2-3 | TRBV7-2 | CASSMGHSTDTQYF